This T cell receptor (beta chain) stems from a study of blood T cell repertoires in COVID-19 (dated by TCRdb to between 2020 and 2021). About the full investigation: Samples covering the acute and convalescent phases of COVID-19 were provided by collaborators in the United States, Italy and Spain. Where HLA class I and class II types were available, the types were taken from metadata supplied by the sample provider, not from assay-based typing. Subjects who had been exposed to COVID-19, were actively infected with it, or had recovered from it provided the deeply sampled blood TCRbeta repertoires that made up the dataset. The samples were drawn from two sources: the first 160 participants of the ongoing ImmuneRACE study, and 1,200 or so subjects contributed by 6 global collaborators. A de-identified subject ID, COVID-19 status, age in years and sex were almost always included in the sample metadata. The repertoires were made available in a free public database intended to serve as a resource for research on the immune response to SARS-CoV-2. The material from the prospective study consisted of cDNA or gDNA derived from T cells, B-cell-depleted T cells, or PBMCs. General study outcomes and caveats: How much clinical and demographic metadata was included differed by source and by participant, and the metadata was provided uncurated.

CDR1 SEHNR and CDR2 FQNEAQ are derived from the germline V gene (reference sequence). Inclusive of the bounding cysteine and phenylalanine, the CDR3 is 15 residues long. CDR3 DNA is the only sequence kept; it has 45 bases, read in frame from the first base. At the junction V is shortened by 2 bases and J by 7 bases, with 14 bases in between. A note on this clone: Its antigen has not been determined. Per-nucleotide qualities are absent, and no much larger clonotype sits a single base away.

At one collaborating source in Seattle, patients were enrolled during active infection and were followed longitudinally through the course of disease. The collaborating institutions used their own protocols to collect whole blood in K2EDTA tubes. Collaborator samples were shipped for TCRbeta analysis as frozen whole blood, isolated PBMCs, or DNA extracted from either sample type. TCRbeta CDR3 regions were amplified from genomic DNA by means of the immunoSEQ Assay, a bias-controlled multiplex PCR. Under the source paper's analysis protocol: The number of nucleated cells in each sample was estimated from the amplification of reference gene primers within the assay. To quantify the absolute abundance of each unique TCRbeta CDR3 rearrangement, sequence reads were collapsed and filtered. For each sample, productive Simpson clonality was calculated as the square root of Simpson's diversity index across productive rearrangements. TCRdb took over this immuneACCESS table, retaining in-frame rearrangements with V and J assigned. Such tables are incomplete; in checked studies, under half of the missing clones stem from an unresolved V gene, and the remainder is unexplained. The V and J calls and clone size are taken from that table; D and trimming were inferred from the DNA. This sample has hundreds of thousands of clones in its table, and around nine tenths of those were observed once. Of the sample, 8.5% to 14% is held by the ten largest clones.

The sequenced sample was peripheral blood. Recombination linked TRBV7-9 to TRBJ1-4; the D gene cannot be resolved reliably. This clonotype originated in a woman aged 30 to 39 with COVID-19, enrolled during active disease. For the CDR3, the sequence is CASSLSSGYGEKLFF. The nucleotides are TGTGCCAGCAGCTTATCTTCCGGGTACGGTGAAAAACTGTTTTTT.